Listed below are T cell receptor beta chains from one sample, sequenced in a study of blood T cells in healthy people across ages. TCRdb fed the 5' RACE reads into MiXCR, producing one record per CDR3 protein. The sample consists of about 680,000 distinct CDR3 sequences, around 49% of them appearing once. The specimen was blood. The receptors were sampled from a woman aged 55 to 70 in good health. CDR3s include the opening cysteine and the closing phenylalanine or tryptophan. Fields, in order: CDR3 protein, V gene, J gene.

CASSFRTSVEQFF	TRBV9	TRBJ2-1
CASSTRDSYLTQYF	TRBV7-9	TRBJ2-3
CALAAVSGELFF	TRBV7-7	TRBJ2-2
CRATGSTYGYTF	TRBV20-1	TRBJ1-2
CSVGEGSDEQYF	TRBV29-1	-
CASSQDSYSYNEQYF	TRBV4-1	-
CSATGPSSYNEQFF	TRBV29-1	TRBJ2-1
CATSDLGPTGAEKLFF	TRBV24-1	TRBJ1-4
CASSSTNPTGPYF	TRBV28	TRBJ2-7
CASSPPGRVVRGGYTF	TRBV28	TRBJ1-2